This T cell receptor (beta chain) was obtained from a study of blood T cell repertoires in COVID-19. Study background: The United States, Italy and Spain were the sources of the acute and convalescent COVID-19 samples. PBMCs, B-cell-depleted T cells, or T cells were the source of the cDNA or gDNA that made up the material.

Original data processing: Reference gene primers were amplified, and this amplification served to estimate nucleated cell counts. Sequencing used immunoSEQ multiplex PCR; TCRdb keeps in-frame clones, though not all of them. The V and J calls and clone size were taken over from that table, and D and trimming were inferred from the DNA. This sample yields 100,000 to 130,000 clones, of which 70% to 85% are seen a single time; less than 2% belongs to the top ten. This clone appeared a single time. Germline-derived CDR1 and CDR2 are MDHEN and SYDVKM. V was shortened by 6 bases and J by 1 base, with 8 bases between the two germline ends. The CDR3 contains 13 residues.

J is TRBJ2-3 and V is TRBV28, with D possibly TRBD2 on 6 matching bases. The sample taken for sequencing was peripheral blood. This clonotype originated in a woman between 35 and 50 years old with acute or convalescent COVID-19. In DNA form, the CDR3 reads TGTGCCAGCAGGTGGGGGGGCACAGATACGCAGTATTTT. This codes for CASRWGGTDTQYF.